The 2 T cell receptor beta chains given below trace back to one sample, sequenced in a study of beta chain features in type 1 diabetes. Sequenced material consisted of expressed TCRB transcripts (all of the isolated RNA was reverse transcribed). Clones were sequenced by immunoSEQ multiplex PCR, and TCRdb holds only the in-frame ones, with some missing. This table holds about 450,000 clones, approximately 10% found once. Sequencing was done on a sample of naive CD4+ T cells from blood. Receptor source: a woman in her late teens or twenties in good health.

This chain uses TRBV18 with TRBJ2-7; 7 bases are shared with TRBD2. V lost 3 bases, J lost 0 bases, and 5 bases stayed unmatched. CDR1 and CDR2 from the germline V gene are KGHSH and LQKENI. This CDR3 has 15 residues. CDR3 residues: CASSPLADPSYEQYV. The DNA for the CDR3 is TGTGCCAGCTCACCTCTAGCGGACCCCTCCTACGAGCAGTACGTC.

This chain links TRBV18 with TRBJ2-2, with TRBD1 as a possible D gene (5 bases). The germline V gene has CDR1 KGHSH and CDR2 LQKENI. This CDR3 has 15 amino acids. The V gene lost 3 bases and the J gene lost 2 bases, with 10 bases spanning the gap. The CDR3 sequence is CASSPGARNTGELFF. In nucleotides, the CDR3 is TGTGCCAGCTCACCTGGGGCGCGAAACACCGGGGAGCTGTTTTTT.